Sequencing of this TCR beta chain was carried out in a study of T cell changes during pregnancy in multiple sclerosis. Method: immunoSEQ multiplex PCR; TCRdb's copy keeps in-frame clones and lacks some. This table holds around 60,000 clones, over 85% found once. Trimming left V 0 bases short and J 1 base short, with 6 bases between. The CDR3 runs 14 residues. Germline assignment: CDR1 LGHNA and CDR2 YSLEER. This TCR was recovered from a female donor with multiple sclerosis, enrolled in a pregnancy study. J is TRBJ1-1 and V is TRBV4-3, with unresolved D. The sequencing here drew on peripheral blood, taken in the second trimester of pregnancy. CDR3 region: CASSQDRGNTEAFF. The CDR3 DNA reads TGCGCCAGCAGCCAAGATCGGGGGAACACTGAAGCTTTCTTT.